A selection of T cell receptor beta chains follows, all from one sample in a study of cytomegalovirus exposure and HLA in healthy donors. The repertoire was sequenced with immunoSEQ multiplex PCR; TCRdb's copy has only in-frame clones and lacks some. The table shows approximately 110,000 clones, with about 78% occurring only once. Sequencing was carried out using PBMCs. These receptors all stem from a woman aged 40-49 years in good health and CMV-seropositive. CDR3s include the opening cysteine and the closing phenylalanine or tryptophan. The D gene is left open where the match is weak. Some rows have no size entry. The others give once, few or many, or a class for an expanded clone.

>TRBD2|NA|14|TRBJ2-7|TRBV7-2
CASSDPGLAEKQYF
TGTGCCAGCAGCGACCCGGGACTAGCGGAGAAGCAGTACTTC
>NA|few|17|TRBJ2-2|TRBV18
CASSRNSRGANTGELFF
TGTGCCAGCTCACGTAATTCCAGGGGGGCGAACACCGGGGAGCTGTTTTTT
>NA|NA|14|TRBJ1-1|TRBV2
CASSASRLNTEAFF
TGTGCCAGCAGCGCTAGTAGGTTGAACACTGAAGCTTTCTTT
>NA|NA|18|TRBJ1-3|TRBV13
CASSPRGLSEDSGNTIYF
TGTGCCAGCAGCCCCCGGGGACTCTCAGAGGACTCTGGAAACACCATATATTTT
>NA|NA|15|TRBJ1-2|TRBV11-2
CASSLESGEYSGYTF
TGTGCCAGCAGCTTAGAGTCAGGGGAGTACTCTGGCTACACCTTC
>NA|few|13|TRBJ2-5|TRBV7-6
CASSYTGRETQYF
TGTGCCAGCAGCTATACAGGGAGAGAGACCCAGTACTTC
>TRBD2|NA|18|TRBJ2-1|TRBV11-3
CASSPFESGGAVKNEQFF
TGTGCCAGCAGCCCTTTCGAATCCGGGGGGGCCGTTAAGAATGAGCAGTTCTTC
>TRBD1|NA|15|TRBJ2-3|TRBV6-5
CASSIRTGNTDTQYF
TGTGCCAGCAGTATTAGGACAGGAAATACAGATACGCAGTATTTT
>TRBD2|NA|18|TRBJ2-3|TRBV4-3
CASSQELAGGPITDTQYF
TGCGCCAGCAGCCAAGAGCTGGCGGGGGGGCCTATCACAGATACGCAGTATTTT
>NA|NA|13|TRBJ2-5|TRBV7-8
CASSLDKKETQYF
TGTGCCAGCAGCTTAGACAAGAAAGAGACCCAGTACTTC
>NA|NA|14|TRBJ2-1|TRBV11-3
CASSLGGFFDEQFF
TGTGCCAGCAGCTTAGGCGGTTTTTTCGATGAGCAGTTCTTC
>NA|NA|13|TRBJ2-5|TRBV18
CASSPPVRETQYF
TGTGCCAGCTCACCACCGGTACGGGAGACCCAGTACTTC
>NA|NA|12|TRBJ2-1|TRBV19
CASSPRTNEQFF
TGTGCCAGTAGTCCCCGGACAAATGAGCAGTTCTTC
>NA|NA|13|TRBJ1-5|TRBV6-5
CASRGGNGRPQHF
TGTGCCAGCAGGGGGGGGAACGGGCGGCCCCAGCATTTT
>NA|NA|15|TRBJ2-2|TRBV4-3
CASSQDHPNTGELFF
TGCGCCAGCAGCCAAGATCATCCAAACACCGGGGAGCTGTTTTTT
>NA|NA|15|TRBJ2-3|TRBV9
CASSVEAGYTDTQYF
TGTGCCAGCAGCGTAGAGGCAGGATACACAGATACGCAGTATTTT
>TRBD2|NA|17|TRBJ2-1|TRBV7-9
CASSRGLAGGIRNEQFF
TGTGCCAGCAGCAGGGGACTAGCGGGGGGAATTAGGAATGAGCAGTTCTTC
>NA|NA|14|TRBJ2-7|TRBV5-1
CASSLGEVPAEQYF
TGCGCCAGCAGCTTGGGGGAGGTGCCCGCCGAGCAGTACTTC
>NA|NA|13|TRBJ2-7|TRBV2
CAWTRDTSYEQYF
TGTGCCTGGACCCGGGACACTTCCTACGAGCAGTACTTC
>NA|NA|14|TRBJ1-1|TRBV10-3
CAISDLQRETEAFF
TGTGCCATCAGTGACCTTCAACGGGAGACTGAAGCTTTCTTT
>TRBD1|few|13|TRBJ2-7|TRBV10-3
CATGGDRGNEQYF
TGTGCCACAGGGGGGGACAGGGGCAACGAGCAGTACTTC
>NA|NA|14|TRBJ2-1|TRBV7-2
CATQRGGKTNEQFF
TGTGCCACCCAGAGGGGGGGTAAGACCAATGAGCAGTTCTTC
>TRBD1|NA|15|TRBJ2-1|TRBV13
CASSRDRGPYNEQFF
TGTGCCAGCAGCCGGGACAGGGGGCCCTACAATGAGCAGTTCTTC
>NA|NA|14|TRBJ1-4|TRBV9
CASSSDRANEKLFF
TGTGCCAGCAGCTCGGACAGAGCTAATGAAAAACTGTTTTTT
>NA|NA|14|TRBJ1-1|TRBV5-1
CASSYDRINTEAFF
TGCGCCAGCAGCTACGACAGGATCAACACTGAAGCTTTCTTT
>TRBD2|NA|16|TRBJ2-1|TRBV5-6
CASSLVVGLAGGLKFF
TGTGCCAGCAGCTTGGTCGTGGGACTAGCGGGGGGATTGAAGTTCTTC
>NA|NA|15|TRBJ1-3|TRBV10-3
CAISESDGSGNTIYF
TGTGCCATCAGTGAGTCTGACGGGTCTGGAAACACCATATATTTT
>NA|NA|15|TRBJ2-2|TRBV2
CASRMGGGPTGELFF
TGTGCCAGCAGGATGGGCGGGGGCCCCACCGGGGAGCTGTTTTTT
>TRBD1|once|15|TRBJ1-4|TRBV9
CASSVGTGNNEKLFF
TGTGCCAGCAGCGTCGGGACAGGGAATAATGAAAAACTGTTTTTT
>NA|few|14|TRBJ1-3|TRBV7-3
CASRHAGSGNTIYF
TGTGCCAGCCGCCACGCGGGCTCTGGAAACACCATATATTTT
>TRBD1|NA|16|TRBJ2-7|TRBV7-2
CASSLGGDRASYEQYF
TGTGCCAGCAGCTTAGGAGGGGACAGGGCGTCCTACGAGCAGTACTTC
>TRBD1|NA|15|TRBJ1-2|TRBV6-5
CASSSGTGLEYGYTF
TGTGCCAGCAGTTCAGGGACAGGGTTAGAATATGGCTACACCTTC
>NA|few|14|TRBJ1-1|TRBV5-8
CASSPDPPGTEAFF
TGTGCCAGCAGCCCGGATCCCCCGGGCACTGAAGCTTTCTTT
>NA|NA|12|TRBJ1-2|TRBV6-1
CASSLLAYGYTF
TGTGCCAGCAGTTTATTGGCATATGGCTACACCTTC
>NA|NA|12|TRBJ1-1|TRBV5-6
CASSPVGGIGFF
TGTGCCAGCAGCCCCGTTGGGGGGATCGGTTTCTTT
>TRBD1|NA|16|TRBJ1-2|TRBV5-1
CASELGQGQGNYGYTF
TGCGCCAGCGAATTAGGACAGGGGCAGGGGAACTATGGCTACACCTTC
>TRBD1|NA|20|TRBJ2-7|TRBV4-1
CASSQEGGWVRTGLTNEQYF
TGCGCCAGCAGCCAAGAAGGGGGTTGGGTACGGACAGGGTTGACAAACGAGCAGTACTTC
>TRBD1|NA|13|TRBJ2-7|TRBV29-1
CSVRAGGSHEQYF
TGCAGCGTTAGGGCAGGGGGCTCCCACGAGCAGTACTTC
>NA|NA|14|TRBJ1-1|TRBV29-1
CSVTAQGTTVSAFF
TGCAGCGTCACGGCGCAGGGAACTACAGTTTCAGCTTTCTTT
>NA|few|16|TRBJ1-5|TRBV4-3
CASSQDSGSGNQPQHF
TGCGCCAGCAGCCAAGATTCGGGTTCCGGCAATCAGCCCCAGCATTTT
>NA|NA|14|TRBJ2-7|TRBV5-6
CASSSARGSYEQYF
TGTGCCAGCAGCTCAGCCAGAGGGTCCTACGAGCAGTACTTC